This is a list of T cell receptor beta chains from one sample in a study of cytomegalovirus exposure and HLA in healthy donors. Measured with immunoSEQ multiplex PCR; TCRdb has only the in-frame clones, and not every one. The sample consists of under 200,000 clones, 60% to 75% of them appearing once. Sequencing was carried out using PBMCs. The receptors shown here come from a woman aged 45-65 years in good health and CMV-seropositive. The CDR3 runs from the conserved cysteine through the conserved F or W. D genes are given only for firm matches. Size values are once, few and many counts, or a class for expanded clones, and some rows have none.

clone size	D gene	V gene	J gene	CDR3 protein	CDR3 DNA
.	TRBD1	TRBV5-1	TRBJ1-2	CASSNTGGSYGYTF	TGCGCCAGCAGCAATACAGGGGGCAGCTATGGCTACACCTTC
.	TRBD2	TRBV5-1	TRBJ2-3	CASSGDYRTQYF	TGCGCCAGCAGCGGGGACTATAGAACGCAGTATTTT
.	.	TRBV5-6	TRBJ2-5	CASSPYRGYVRWETQYF	TGTGCCAGCAGCCCTTACCGGGGGTACGTAAGGTGGGAGACCCAGTACTTC
.	.	TRBV5-1	TRBJ1-2	CASSPSGSNYGHTF	TGCGCCAGCAGCCCCTCAGGGTCGAACTATGGCCACACCTTC
few	.	TRBV6-5	TRBJ2-2	CASSFLNRQRGELFF	TGTGCCAGCAGTTTCCTGAACAGGCAGCGAGGGGAGCTGTTTTTT
once	TRBD1	TRBV5-1	TRBJ1-2	CASSLGQGSVGYTF	TGCGCCAGCAGCTTGGGACAGGGTAGCGTGGGCTACACCTTC
.	TRBD1	TRBV5-5	TRBJ1-3	CASSSRDRYSGNTIYF	TGTGCCAGCAGCTCCCGGGACAGGTACTCTGGAAACACCATATATTTT
once	TRBD1	TRBV6-5	TRBJ2-2	CASSYSGTGYPGELFF	TGTGCCAGCAGTTACAGCGGGACAGGGTACCCCGGGGAGCTGTTTTTT
few	.	TRBV6-1	TRBJ1-1	CASSLQGYTEAFF	TGTGCCAGCAGTCTACAGGGATATACTGAAGCTTTCTTT
.	TRBD2	TRBV2	TRBJ2-7	CASRSGTSFFRPYEQYF	TGTGCCAGCAGGTCCGGGACTAGCTTTTTCAGGCCCTACGAGCAGTACTTC
.	.	TRBV11-1	TRBJ1-2	CASSFSGLYGYTF	TGTGCCAGCAGCTTTTCAGGCCTCTATGGCTACACCTTC
.	.	TRBV15	TRBJ1-5	CATSRAYRQPQHF	TGTGCCACCAGCAGAGCCTACCGGCAGCCCCAGCATTTT
.	TRBD1	TRBV16	TRBJ1-3	CASSQLGQISGNTIYF	TGTGCCAGCAGCCAATTGGGACAGATCTCTGGAAACACCATATATTTT
few	TRBD1	TRBV2	TRBJ1-1	CASSADRGQGEAFF	TGTGCCAGCAGCGCAGACAGGGGGCAAGGTGAAGCTTTCTTT
.	TRBD2	TRBV7-9	TRBJ2-2	CASSFWRTSRDLNTGELFF	TGTGCCAGCAGCTTCTGGAGGACTAGTCGGGACTTGAACACCGGGGAGCTGTTTTTT
.	TRBD1	TRBV10-3	TRBJ1-1	CAIGEQGRTEAFF	TGTGCCATCGGGGAACAGGGGCGGACTGAAGCTTTCTTT
.	.	TRBV6-5	TRBJ1-1	CASTPPGGGYTEAFF	TGTGCCAGCACCCCCCCGGGGGGAGGCTACACTGAAGCTTTCTTT
.	.	TRBV9	TRBJ2-7	CASSVDEGHEQYF	TGTGCCAGCAGCGTAGACGAGGGCCACGAGCAGTACTTC
.	TRBD2	TRBV6-5	TRBJ2-3	CASSYGGAQYF	TGTGCCAGCAGTTATGGGGGGGCGCAGTATTTT
.	TRBD1	TRBV6-1	TRBJ1-1	CASSKQGRHTEAFF	TGTGCCAGCAGCAAACAGGGGCGGCACACTGAAGCTTTCTTT
.	.	TRBV5-5	TRBJ2-2	CASSRRTAPATGELFF	TGTGCCAGCAGCCGAAGGACAGCTCCCGCGACCGGGGAGCTGTTTTTT
.	.	TRBV7-9	TRBJ1-1	CASSSQGGYTEAFF	TGTGCCAGCAGCTCCCAGGGAGGGTACACTGAAGCTTTCTTT
.	TRBD2	TRBV9	TRBJ2-7	CASSVVERGEQYF	TGTGCCAGCAGCGTAGTGGAGCGGGGCGAGCAGTACTTC
few	.	TRBV30	TRBJ2-5	CAWSPDRKETQYF	TGTGCCTGGAGTCCAGACAGAAAAGAGACCCAGTACTTC
.	.	TRBV27	TRBJ1-1	CASSSPTGYNEAFF	TGTGCCAGCAGTTCACCCACAGGGTACAATGAAGCTTTCTTT
.	.	TRBV2	TRBJ2-7	CASGETRVSYEQYF	TGTGCCAGCGGTGAGACCCGGGTCTCCTACGAGCAGTACTTC